Below are 22 T cell receptor beta chains sequenced from a single sample in a study of blood T cell repertoires in COVID-19. Sequenced by immunoSEQ multiplex PCR; TCRdb stores in-frame clones only, minus some. The profile shows 650,000 to 800,000 clones, 80% to 90% of them singletons. The sequencing input was peripheral blood. All receptors derive from a woman aged 18-29 years with acute or convalescent COVID-19.

The chain carries TRBV6-1 and TRBJ2-1; D remains ambiguous. In germline, CDR1 is MNHNS, CDR2 SASEGT. The V end lost 5 bases, the J end lost 1 base, and 9 bases lay between the germline ends. The CDR3 runs to 14 residues. DNA of the CDR3: TGTGCCAGCAGTCTTACATCTTCCTACAATGAGCAGTTCTTC. It specifies CASSLTSSYNEQFF.

V gene TRBV7-3 combines with J gene TRBJ1-1; possible D gene TRBD1, 5 bases. The V and J ends lost 5 bases and 0 bases respectively, with 7 bases between them. CDR3 length equals 13 residues. The germline gives CDR1 SGHTA, CDR2 FQGTGA. CDR3 residues: CASSPQVNTEAFF. The CDR3 region has the DNA TGTGCCAGCAGCCCACAGGTGAACACTGAAGCTTTCTTT.

The chain has TRBV5-4 and TRBJ2-2; 8 bases match TRBD2. In germline, CDR1 is SGHNT, CDR2 YYREEE (reference sequence). This CDR3 has 16 residues. The junction had 8 bases not matched to a gene; V was cut back by 5 bases and J by 2 bases. This chain's CDR3 is CASRRGAGLNTGELFF. DNA of the CDR3: TGTGCCAGCAGGCGGGGGGCGGGACTCAACACCGGGGAGCTGTTTTTT.

CDR3 sequence (DNA): TGTGCCAGCGGAGGACAGGGATCAGGGGAGACCCAGTACTTC. Its translation: CASGGQGSGETQYF. V usage is TRBV2 and J usage is TRBJ2-5; TRBD1 matches at 8 bases. The germline V gene has CDR1 SNHLY and CDR2 FYNNEI. The CDR3 has 14 amino acids. The J segment lost 5 bases and the V segment lost 8 bases, leaving 10 bases of the junction unmatched.

The V gene is TRBV23-1, the J gene TRBJ2-2, with 7 bases aligning to TRBD1. TRBV23-1 falls under the ORF class, with uncertain function. Trimming cost V 10 bases and J 2 bases; bases outside gene matches: 7. This CDR3 has 14 residues. CDR3: CATPGTDNTGELFF. CDR3 in DNA: TGCGCCACCCCTGGGACAGACAACACCGGGGAGCTGTTTTTT.

This sequence joins TRBV27 and TRBJ2-7; D is unresolved. V was clipped by 6 bases and J by 6 bases, with 9 bases between them. Germline lookup yields CDR1 MNHEY and CDR2 SMNVEV (reference sequence). The CDR3 is 11 residues long. The chain's CDR3 is CASSSPREQYF. Here the CDR3 DNA reads TGTGCCAGCAGCTCCCCCCGCGAGCAGTACTTC.

The chain recombines TRBV9 with TRBJ2-7, with D perhaps matching TRBD1 (5 bases). CDR3 length: 15 residues. Trimming left V 0 bases short and J 2 bases short, with 12 bases between. Per the germline V gene, CDR1 is SGDLS and CDR2 is YYNGEE. CDR3 sequence: CASSVGPGPAYEQYF. CDR3 nucleotides: TGTGCCAGCAGCGTAGGTCCAGGGCCCGCCTACGAGCAGTACTTC.

The V gene is TRBV28, the J gene TRBJ1-4; TRBD1 is a possible D gene (5 bases). Germline CDR1 is MDHEN and CDR2 is SYDVKM. There are 15 residues in the CDR3. Trimming took 8 bases from V and 7 from J, leaving 20 bases between them. The CDR3 sequence: CASFTWGVEGEKLFF. DNA for the CDR3: TGTGCCAGCTTCACCTGGGGGGTTGAGGGTGAAAAACTGTTTTTT. Variable domain in full (rest from reference TRBV28 and TRBJ1-4): DVKVTQSSRYLVKRTGEKVFLECVQDMDHENMFWYRQDPGLGLRLIYFSYDVKMKEKGDIPEGYSVSREKKERFSLILESASTNQTSMYLCASFTWGVEGEKLFFGSGTQLSVL.

The V gene is TRBV6-2 or TRBV6-3, the J gene TRBJ2-3, with TRBD2 identical over 11 bases. This CDR3 region has 15 residues. Unmatched junction bases numbered 8, after V lost 5 bases and J lost 7 bases. CDR1 and CDR2 from the germline V gene are MNHEY and SVGEGT. This CDR3 is CASSPTTSGAHTQYF. Here the CDR3 DNA reads TGTGCCAGCAGTCCCACGACTAGCGGGGCACATACGCAGTATTTT.

The rearrangement uses TRBV19 and TRBJ1-2; 8 nucleotides agree with TRBD1. The CDR3 totals 14 residues. CDR1 is LNHDA, CDR2 SQIVND, per germline (reference sequence). Trimming removed 6 bases from V and 2 bases from J; junction bases left unmatched: 5. The CDR3 DNA is TGTGCCAGTAGGGGACAGGACCGAAACTATGGCTACACCTTC. It encodes CASRGQDRNYGYTF.

V and J are TRBV5-6 and TRBJ1-2; 7 nucleotides match TRBD1. J was trimmed by 4 bases and V by 0 bases; bases with no gene match: 3. The CDR3 runs to 14 residues. CDR1 is SGHDT and CDR2 is YYEEEE in the germline V gene. CDR3 sequence: CASSLATGFYGYTF. CDR3 DNA: TGTGCCAGCAGCTTGGCGACAGGGTTCTATGGCTACACCTTC.

The V call is TRBV5-1, the J call TRBJ2-3; a weak D match, TRBD2 (6 bases). V dropped 7 bases and J dropped 2 bases, with 14 bases sitting between them. The length of the CDR3 is 14 residues. Per the germline V gene, CDR1 is SGHRS and CDR2 is YFSETQ. CDR3 protein: CASYHAGHTDTQYF. In nucleotides, the CDR3 is TGCGCCAGCTACCATGCGGGGCACACAGATACGCAGTATTTT.

The CDR3 loop reads CAIRTDRGQTQYF. The CDR3 DNA reads TGTGCCATCAGAACCGACAGGGGTCAGACCCAGTACTTC. The rearrangement joins TRBV10-3 to TRBJ2-5; 8 nucleotides agree with TRBD1. This CDR3 contains 13 residues. Germline V gene lookup returns CDR1 ENHRY and CDR2 SYGVKD. The V gene end was trimmed by 6 bases and the J gene end by 6 bases; junction bases not matched to a gene: 6.

The V call is TRBV9, the J call TRBJ2-1, with 8 bases fitting TRBD1. V gave up 0 bases and J gave up 15 bases; unmatched junction bases: 8. The length of the CDR3 is 13 residues. Germline V lookup: CDR1 SGDLS, CDR2 YYNGEE. The DNA for the CDR3 is TGTGCCAGCAGCGTAGGGGGACAGGAGGCGCCGTTCTTC. Residues: CASSVGGQEAPFF.

V and J are TRBV11-2 and TRBJ1-1; D is possibly TRBD1 (6 bases). V shed 4 bases and J shed 2 bases, with 14 bases lying between them. In germline, CDR1 is SGHAT, CDR2 FQNNGV. This CDR3 spans 15 amino acids. The CDR3 DNA is TGTGCCAGCAGCTCGACAAGGGGGGGCAACACTGAAGCTTTCTTT. Protein sequence: CASSSTRGGNTEAFF.

This clone was observed a single time. The genes are TRBV7-6 and TRBJ1-1, with TRBD1 matching over 8 bases. Germline CDR1 SGHVS, CDR2 FNYEAQ. With 5 bases clipped from V and 0 bases from J, the junction kept 17 bases outside the gene matches. There are 19 residues in the CDR3. The chain's CDR3 is CASSPLMVNDRGMNTEAFF. The DNA for the CDR3 is TGTGCCAGCAGCCCACTCATGGTCAATGACAGGGGTATGAACACTGAAGCTTTCTTT.

The chain couples TRBV19 to TRBJ1-4; TRBD1 might be the D (6 bases). The germline CDR1 and CDR2 sequences are LNHDA and SQIVND (reference sequence). The CDR3 runs 14 residues. V shed 6 bases and J shed 6 bases, with 14 bases lying between them. CDR3 region: CASSKGVEDEKLFF. The CDR3 nucleotides are TGTGCCAGTAGCAAGGGGGTGGAGGATGAAAAACTGTTTTTT.

This rearrangement joins TRBV3-1 (or the pseudogene TRBV3-2) to TRBJ2-1; 7 bases agree with TRBD2. The CDR3 is made up of 15 amino acids. The germline V gene encodes CDR1 LGHDT and CDR2 YNNKEL (reference sequence). J was trimmed by 0 bases and V by 4 bases; bases with no gene match: 3. CDR3 region: CASSPRGTSYNEQFF. In nucleotides, the CDR3 is TGTGCCAGCAGCCCGCGGGGGACCTCCTACAATGAGCAGTTCTTC.

This clone was counted between two and nine times. V gene TRBV19 combines with J gene TRBJ1-2; 8 bases align to TRBD1. This CDR3 comprises 16 residues. V trimming: 3 bases; J trimming: 8 bases; junction bases outside the gene matches: 14. Germline lookup yields CDR1 LNHDA and CDR2 SQIVND (reference sequence). DNA for the CDR3: TGTGCCAGTAGTATTGGAGTTGTCGGACAGGGTAACGGCTACACCTTC. It is translated as CASSIGVVGQGNGYTF.

V and J are TRBV19 and TRBJ2-1; the D gene is possibly TRBD2 (5 bases). Germline assignment: CDR1 LNHDA and CDR2 SQIVND (reference sequence). V was pared by 8 bases and J by 0 bases, with 20 bases between. The CDR3 is made up of 17 amino acids. The CDR3 spells CASGGGLWDVSYNEQFF. The CDR3 nucleotides read TGTGCCAGTGGTGGAGGATTGTGGGATGTCTCCTACAATGAGCAGTTCTTC.

The rearrangement joins TRBV7-6 to TRBJ1-4, with 7 bases matching TRBD1. The CDR3 extends over 15 amino acids. V was clipped by 8 bases and J by 2 bases; unmatched bases: 8. The germline gives CDR1 SGHVS, CDR2 FNYEAQ. CDR3 sequence reads: CASGPQGGTNEKLFF. As DNA, the CDR3 is TGTGCCAGCGGACCTCAGGGGGGCACTAATGAAAAACTGTTTTTT.

This clone was detected only a few times. The chain combines TRBV5-1 with TRBJ2-2, with 15 bases aligning to TRBD2. Germline V gives CDR1 SGHRS, CDR2 YFSETQ. J gave up 1 base and V 3 bases, and 7 bases lay outside the gene matches. The CDR3 is 19 residues long. The CDR3 region has the DNA TGCGCCAGCAGCTCCCAGGGACTAGCGGGGGGATTGAACACCGGGGAGCTGTTTTTT. Translating gives CASSSQGLAGGLNTGELFF.